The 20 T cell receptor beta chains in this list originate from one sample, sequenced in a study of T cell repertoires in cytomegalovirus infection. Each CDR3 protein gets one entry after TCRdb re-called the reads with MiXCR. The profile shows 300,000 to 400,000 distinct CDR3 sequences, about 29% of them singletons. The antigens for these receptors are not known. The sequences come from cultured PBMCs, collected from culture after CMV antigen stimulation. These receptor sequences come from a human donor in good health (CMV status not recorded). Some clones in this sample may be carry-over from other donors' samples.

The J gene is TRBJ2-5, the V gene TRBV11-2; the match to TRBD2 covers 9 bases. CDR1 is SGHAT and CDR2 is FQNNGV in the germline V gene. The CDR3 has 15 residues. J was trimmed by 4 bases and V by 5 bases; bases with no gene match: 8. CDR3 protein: CASSTSGTSRETQYF. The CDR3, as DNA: TGTGCCAGCAGCACCTCCGGGACTAGCAGAGAGACCCAGTACTTC.

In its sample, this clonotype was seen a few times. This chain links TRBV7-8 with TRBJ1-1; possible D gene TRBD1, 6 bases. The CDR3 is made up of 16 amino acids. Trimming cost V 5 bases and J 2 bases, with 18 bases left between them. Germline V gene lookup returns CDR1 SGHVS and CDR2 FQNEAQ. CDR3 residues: CASSPRRGPVNTEAFF. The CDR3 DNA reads TGTGCCAGCAGCCCACGGCGGGGGCCGGTTAACACTGAAGCTTTCTTT. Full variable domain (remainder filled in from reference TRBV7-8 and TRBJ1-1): GAGVSQSPRYKVAKRGQDVALRCDPISGHVSLFWYQQALGQGPEFLTYFQNEAQLDKSGLPSDRFFAERPEGSVSTLKIQRTQQEDSAVYLCASSPRRGPVNTEAFFGQGTRLTVV.

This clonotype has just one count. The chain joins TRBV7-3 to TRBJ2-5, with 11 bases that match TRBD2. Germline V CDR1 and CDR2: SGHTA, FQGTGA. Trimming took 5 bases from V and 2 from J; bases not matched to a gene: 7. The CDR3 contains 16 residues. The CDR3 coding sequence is TGTGCCAGCAGCCTTGGGACTAGCGGACCTCAAGAGACCCAGTACTTC. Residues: CASSLGTSGPQETQYF. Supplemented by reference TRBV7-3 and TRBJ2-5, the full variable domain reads GAGVSQTPSNKVTEKGKYVELRCDPISGHTALYWYRQSLGQGPEFLIYFQGTGAADDSGLPNDRFFAVRPEGSVSTLKIQRTERGDSAVYLCASSLGTSGPQETQYFGPGTRLLVL.

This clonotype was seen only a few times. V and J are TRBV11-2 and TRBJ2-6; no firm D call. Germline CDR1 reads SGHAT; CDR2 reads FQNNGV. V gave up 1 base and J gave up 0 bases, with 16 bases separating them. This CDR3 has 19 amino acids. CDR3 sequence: CASSLARKGNDSGANVLTF. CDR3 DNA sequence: TGTGCCAGCAGCTTAGCCAGAAAGGGTAATGACTCTGGGGCCAACGTCCTGACTTTC.

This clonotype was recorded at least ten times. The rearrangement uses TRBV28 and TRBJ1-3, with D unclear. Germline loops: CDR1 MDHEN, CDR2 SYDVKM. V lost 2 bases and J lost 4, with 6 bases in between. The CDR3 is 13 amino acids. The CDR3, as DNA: TGTGCCAGCAGTTTAAACACGGGAAACACCATATATTTT. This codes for CASSLNTGNTIYF.

CDR3 DNA: TGTGCCAGCAGGCCTAGCTTCTATGAGCAGTTCTTC. This codes for CASRPSFYEQFF. V and J are TRBV28 and TRBJ2-1, with a tentative D call TRBD2 (5 bases). With 6 bases removed from V and 8 bases from J, the gap between germline ends came to 11 bases. Germline CDR1 is MDHEN and CDR2 is SYDVKM. This CDR3 comprises 12 residues.

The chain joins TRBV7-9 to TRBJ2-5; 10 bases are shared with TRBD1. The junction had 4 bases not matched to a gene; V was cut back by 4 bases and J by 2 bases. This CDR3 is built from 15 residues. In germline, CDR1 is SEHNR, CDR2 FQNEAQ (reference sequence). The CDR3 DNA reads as TGTGCCAGCAGCTCCGGGACAGGGGCACAAGAGACCCAGTACTTC. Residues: CASSSGTGAQETQYF.

The CDR3 here is CASSSGLNYGYTF. The CDR3 coding sequence is TGTGCCAGCAGTTCGGGTCTGAACTATGGCTACACCTTC. This chain joins TRBV7-2 and TRBJ1-2; D unresolved. This CDR3 spans 13 amino acids. The germline V gene encodes CDR1 SGHTA and CDR2 FQGNSA. V lost 6 bases, J lost 2 bases, and 10 bases lay in between.

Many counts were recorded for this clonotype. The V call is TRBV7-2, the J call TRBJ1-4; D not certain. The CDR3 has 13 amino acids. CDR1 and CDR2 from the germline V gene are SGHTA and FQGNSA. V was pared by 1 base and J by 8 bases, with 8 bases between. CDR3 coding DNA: TGTGCCAGCAGCTTAGACGGCGGGGAAAAACTGTTTTTT. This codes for CASSLDGGEKLFF.

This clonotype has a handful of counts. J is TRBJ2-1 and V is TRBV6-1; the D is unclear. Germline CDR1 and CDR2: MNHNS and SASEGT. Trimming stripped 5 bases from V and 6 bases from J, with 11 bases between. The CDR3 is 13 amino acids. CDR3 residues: CASSSPRSNEQFF. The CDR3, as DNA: TGTGCCAGCAGTTCCCCCCGGTCCAATGAGCAGTTCTTC.

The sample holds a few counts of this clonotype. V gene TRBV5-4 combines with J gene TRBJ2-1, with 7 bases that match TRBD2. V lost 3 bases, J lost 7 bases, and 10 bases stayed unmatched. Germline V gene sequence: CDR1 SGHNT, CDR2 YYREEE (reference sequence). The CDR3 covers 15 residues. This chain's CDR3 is CASSWERDRRNEQFF. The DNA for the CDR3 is TGTGCCAGCAGCTGGGAGCGGGACCGACGGAATGAGCAGTTCTTC.

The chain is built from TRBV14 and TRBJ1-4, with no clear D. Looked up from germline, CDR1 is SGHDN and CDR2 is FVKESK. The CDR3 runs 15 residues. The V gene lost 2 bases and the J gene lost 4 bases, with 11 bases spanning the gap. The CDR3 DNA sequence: TGTGCCAGCAGCCAATTAAGACAAGTTAATGAAAAACTGTTTTTT. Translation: CASSQLRQVNEKLFF.

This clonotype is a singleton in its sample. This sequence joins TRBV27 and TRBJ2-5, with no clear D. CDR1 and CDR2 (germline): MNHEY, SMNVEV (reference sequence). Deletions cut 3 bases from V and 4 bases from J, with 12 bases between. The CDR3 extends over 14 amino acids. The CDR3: CASSFFLSPETQYF. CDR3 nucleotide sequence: TGTGCCAGCAGTTTCTTTCTCAGCCCAGAGACCCAGTACTTC.

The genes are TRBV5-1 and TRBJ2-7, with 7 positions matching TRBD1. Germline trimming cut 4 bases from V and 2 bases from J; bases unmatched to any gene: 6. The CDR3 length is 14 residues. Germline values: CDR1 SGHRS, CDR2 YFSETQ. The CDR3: CASSTRDSTYEQYF. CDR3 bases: TGCGCCAGCAGCACCCGGGACAGCACCTACGAGCAGTACTTC.

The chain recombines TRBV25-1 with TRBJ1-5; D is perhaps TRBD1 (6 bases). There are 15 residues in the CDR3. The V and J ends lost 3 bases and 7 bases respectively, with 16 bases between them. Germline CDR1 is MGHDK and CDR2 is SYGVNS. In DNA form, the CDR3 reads TGTGCCAGCAGTGATCACAGGGTTCCCGGGCAGCCCCAGCATTTT. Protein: CASSDHRVPGQPQHF. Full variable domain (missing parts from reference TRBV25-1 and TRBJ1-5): EADIYQTPRYLVIGTGKKITLECSQTMGHDKMYWYQQDPGMELHLIHYSYGVNSTEKGDLSSESTVSRIRTEHFPLTLESARPSHTSQYLCASSDHRVPGQPQHFGDGTRLSIL.

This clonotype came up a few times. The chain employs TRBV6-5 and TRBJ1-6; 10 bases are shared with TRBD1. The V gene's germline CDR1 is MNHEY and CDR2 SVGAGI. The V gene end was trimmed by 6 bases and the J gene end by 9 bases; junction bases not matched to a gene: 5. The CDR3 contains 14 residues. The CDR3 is CASRMTGGSSPLHF. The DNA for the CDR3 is TGTGCCAGCAGAATGACAGGGGGCAGTTCACCCCTCCACTTT.

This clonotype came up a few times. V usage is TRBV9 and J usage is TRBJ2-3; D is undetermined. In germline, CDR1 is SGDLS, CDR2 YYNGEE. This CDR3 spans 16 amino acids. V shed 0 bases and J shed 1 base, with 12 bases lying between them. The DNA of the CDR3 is TGTGCCAGCAGCGTAGTAGGCGGCCCTCGCACAGATACGCAGTATTTT. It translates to CASSVVGGPRTDTQYF.

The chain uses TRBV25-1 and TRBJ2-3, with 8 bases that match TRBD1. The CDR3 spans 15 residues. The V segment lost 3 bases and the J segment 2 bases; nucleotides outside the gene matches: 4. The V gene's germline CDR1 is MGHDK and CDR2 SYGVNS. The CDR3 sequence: CASSDDRGYTDTQYF. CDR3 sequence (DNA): TGTGCCAGCAGTGACGACAGGGGCTACACAGATACGCAGTATTTT.

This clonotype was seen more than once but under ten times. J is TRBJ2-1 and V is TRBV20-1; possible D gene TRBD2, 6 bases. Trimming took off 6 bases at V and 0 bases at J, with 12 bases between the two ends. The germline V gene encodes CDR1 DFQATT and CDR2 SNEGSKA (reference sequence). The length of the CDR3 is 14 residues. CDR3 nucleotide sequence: TGCAGTGCGCTCGGACTAACCTCCTACAATGAGCAGTTCTTC. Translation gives CSALGLTSYNEQFF.

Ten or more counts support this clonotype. The CDR3 bases are TGTGCCAGCAGCCCTCACGCAGGGGGCAATATTTATAACAATGAGCAGTTCTTC. The encoded protein is CASSPHAGGNIYNNEQFF. The chain employs TRBV11-3 and TRBJ2-1; TRBD1 matches 8 bases. This CDR3 is 18 amino acids long. Germline V gene data show CDR1 as SGHNT and CDR2 as YENEEA. The ends lost 5 bases at V and 5 bases at J; junction bases unmatched: 17.